The 23 T cell receptor beta chains below all came from one sample that was sequenced in a study of blood T cell repertoires in COVID-19. Produced via immunoSEQ multiplex PCR; TCRdb's table is partial and in-frame only. This table has about 130,000 clones, around 88% appearing once. Sequences were obtained from peripheral blood. Every receptor here comes from a woman aged 45 to 65 who had recovered from COVID-19.

V is TRBV10-2 and J is TRBJ2-2; 9 positions match TRBD2. Trimming took 6 bases from V and 7 from J; bases not matched to a gene: 9. The CDR3 loop spans 15 amino acids. Germline V lookup: CDR1 WSHSY, CDR2 SAAADI. CDR3 coding DNA: TGCGCCAGCAGGGGGACCCGGACTAGCGACGGGGAGCTGTTTTTT. Its translation: CASRGTRTSDGELFF.

The chain carries TRBV6-2 or TRBV6-3 and TRBJ2-3, with D possibly TRBD2 on 5 matching bases. The germline V gene encodes CDR1 MNHEY and CDR2 SVGEGT. The CDR3 is 15 residues long. With 6 bases removed from V and 1 base from J, the gap between germline ends came to 14 bases. DNA of the CDR3: TGTGCCAGCAGCGCGGTGGCCGGGGGCACAGATACGCAGTATTTT. Residues: CASSAVAGGTDTQYF.

This chain joins TRBV14 and TRBJ1-2; 7 nucleotides agree with TRBD1. Germline lookup yields CDR1 SGHDN and CDR2 FVKESK. CDR3 length: 16 amino acids. The junction had 12 bases not matched to a gene; V was cut back by 4 bases and J by 4 bases. The CDR3 spells CASSRNAGTAAYGYTF. CDR3 DNA sequence: TGTGCCAGCAGCCGAAACGCCGGGACAGCAGCCTATGGCTACACCTTC.

The CDR3 DNA sequence: TGCGCCAGTCGATCGGGACCCGGGGGCGAGCAGTACTTC. Protein sequence: CASRSGPGGEQYF. The J gene is TRBJ2-7, the V gene TRBV5-1; maybe TRBD2 (6 bases). This CDR3 spans 13 amino acids. V was shortened by 8 bases and J by 6 bases, with 18 bases between the two germline ends. CDR1 and CDR2 (germline): SGHRS, YFSETQ.

This chain joins TRBV5-4 and TRBJ2-1; D unclear. The CDR3 is 14 amino acids. V lost 2 bases and J 4 bases, leaving 10 bases between the germline ends. CDR1 SGHNT and CDR2 YYREEE come from the germline V gene (reference sequence). The CDR3 here is CASSFTVSYNEQFF. The DNA of the CDR3 is TGTGCCAGCAGCTTCACAGTCTCTTACAATGAGCAGTTCTTC.

The chain joins TRBV20-1 to TRBJ2-1; D uncertain. V was cut by 3 bases and J by 4 bases, with 10 bases left in between. CDR1 DFQATT and CDR2 SNEGSKA come from the germline V gene (reference sequence). The CDR3 sequence is 13 residues long. The CDR3 protein is CSASSSRYNEQFF. CDR3 DNA: TGCAGTGCTAGTAGCTCCAGGTACAATGAGCAGTTCTTC.

This sequence joins TRBV6-5 and TRBJ2-1, with D uncertain. V shed 5 bases and J shed 8 bases, with 7 bases lying between them. This CDR3 comprises 11 residues. Germline CDR1 MNHEY, CDR2 SVGAGI. The CDR3 here is CASSRLDEQFF. CDR3 DNA: TGTGCCAGCAGTAGACTCGATGAGCAGTTCTTC.

The V and J genes are TRBV4-1 and TRBJ2-1, with TRBD1 as a possible D gene (6 bases). The CDR3 runs to 15 residues. CDR1 is MGHRA and CDR2 is YSYEKL in the germline V gene. Trimming pared 3 bases from V and 8 bases from J, leaving 17 bases between. The CDR3 coding sequence is TGCGCCAGCAGCCATCTTAGCCGACAGGTCGATGAGCAGTTCTTC. The encoded protein is CASSHLSRQVDEQFF.

CDR3 DNA: TGTGCCAGCGGTGCGGCGGGGGCCAGCTCTGGAAACACCATATATTTT. It codes for CASGAAGASSGNTIYF. The V gene is TRBV28, the J gene TRBJ1-3; a possible D gene is TRBD1 (6 bases). The CDR3 length is 16 residues. Trimming removed 8 bases at V and 0 bases at J, with 17 bases between. Looked up from germline, CDR1 is MDHEN and CDR2 is SYDVKM.

This sequence joins TRBV5-1 and TRBJ1-1, with D uncertain. The CDR3 contains 14 residues. Germline loops: CDR1 SGHRS, CDR2 YFSETQ. V was cut by 0 bases and J by 2 bases, with 8 bases left in between. CDR3 nucleotide sequence: TGCGCCAGCAGCTTGGCAAGCGGAAACACTGAAGCTTTCTTT. It translates to CASSLASGNTEAFF.

The J gene is TRBJ2-1, the V gene TRBV15; 7 nucleotides agree with TRBD2. CDR1 and CDR2 (germline): LNHNV, YYDKDF (reference sequence). V shed 8 bases and J 9 bases; nucleotides not matched to a gene: 16. This CDR3 is 15 amino acids long. The CDR3 spells CATGKLANRLGEQFF. The CDR3 nucleotides read TGTGCCACCGGTAAACTAGCGAATAGGTTAGGTGAGCAGTTCTTC.

This chain connects TRBV28 to TRBJ1-5, with D possibly being TRBD1 (5 bases). V shed 3 bases and J shed 2 bases, with 11 bases lying between them. The germline CDR1 and CDR2 sequences are MDHEN and SYDVKM. CDR3 length: 15 residues. CDR3 sequence reads: CASSFAQGGNQPQHF. The CDR3 DNA reads as TGTGCCAGCAGTTTTGCGCAGGGCGGCAATCAGCCCCAGCATTTT.

The rearrangement uses TRBV18 and TRBJ1-2; D is unresolved. The V gene lost 6 bases and the J gene lost 4 bases, with 6 bases spanning the gap. The CDR3 extends over 11 amino acids. Germline V gene data show CDR1 as KGHSH and CDR2 as LQKENI. Written as DNA, the CDR3 is TGTGCCAGCTCCGCCGGCTATGGCTACACCTTC. As protein: CASSAGYGYTF. The whole variable domain, remainder taken from reference TRBV18 and TRBJ1-2, is NAGVMQNPRHLVRRRGQEARLRCSPMKGHSHVYWYRQLPEEGLKFMVYLQKENIIDESGMPKERFSAEFPKEGPSILRIQQVVRGDSAAYFCASSAGYGYTFGSGTRLTVV.

This chain links TRBV29-1 with TRBJ2-7; TRBD1 matches at 7 bases. The CDR3 spans 12 residues. Germline assignment: CDR1 SQVTM and CDR2 ANQGSEA. Germline trimming cut 7 bases from V and 7 bases from J; bases unmatched to any gene: 10. The CDR3 nucleotides are TGCAGCGCCGGCACCTCAGGGGGAGAGCAGTACTTC. Amino acid sequence: CSAGTSGGEQYF.

The V and J genes are TRBV5-8 and TRBJ2-3, with D possibly being TRBD1 (7 bases). The germline V and J ends were trimmed by 2 bases and 9 bases, with 19 bases remaining between them. The CDR3 contains 15 residues. Germline V gene lookup returns CDR1 SGHTS and CDR2 YDEGEE. The CDR3 nucleotides read TGTGCCAGCAGCTTTTACGGGACAGTCGGGGGAACGCAGTATTTT. Its translation is CASSFYGTVGGTQYF.

This chain links TRBV3-1 (or the pseudogene TRBV3-2) with TRBJ1-3, with 7 nucleotides matching TRBD1. Germline V gene data show CDR1 as LGHDT and CDR2 as YNNKEL (reference sequence). The CDR3 spans 15 residues. V lost 7 bases, J lost 3 bases, and 9 bases stayed unmatched. CDR3 in amino acids: CASTGRGNSGNTIYF. CDR3 DNA: TGTGCCAGCACTGGCAGGGGGAATAGTGGAAACACCATATATTTT.

The chain recombines TRBV5-6 with TRBJ1-2; D not resolved. Germline CDR1 is SGHDT and CDR2 is YYEEEE. V was clipped by 4 bases and J by 5 bases, with 18 bases between them. There are 15 residues in the CDR3. CDR3 in DNA: TGTGCCAGCAGCCCATACCGACGATCTAGGTATGGCTACACCTTC. This codes for CASSPYRRSRYGYTF.

The rearrangement joins TRBV5-6 to TRBJ2-5, with D possibly being TRBD2 (7 bases). CDR1 SGHDT and CDR2 YYEEEE come from the germline V gene. The CDR3 has 14 residues. With 7 bases removed from V and 2 bases from J, the gap between germline ends came to 15 bases. The CDR3: CASLGGPGQETQYF. In nucleotides, the CDR3 is TGTGCCAGCCTGGGGGGGCCAGGGCAAGAGACCCAGTACTTC.

V and J are TRBV18 and TRBJ2-7; 9 bases align to TRBD1. CDR3 size: 14 residues. From germline, CDR1 is KGHSH and CDR2 LQKENI. Trimming took 6 bases from V and 2 from J; bases not matched to a gene: 5. The CDR3 region has the DNA TGTGCCAGCTCCGCGGGACAGGGACCCTACGAGCAGTACTTC. Protein sequence: CASSAGQGPYEQYF.

The DNA for the CDR3 is TGTGCCAGCAGCGTGTCGGGACTACCTTACGAGCAGTACTTC. It is translated as CASSVSGLPYEQYF. This chain connects TRBV11-3 to TRBJ2-7, with TRBD2 matching 7 bases. The CDR3 consists of 14 residues. Germline loops: CDR1 SGHNT, CDR2 YENEEA. The junction had 8 bases not matched to a gene; V was cut back by 5 bases and J by 4 bases.

This clone occurred once. V gene TRBV12-3 or TRBV12-4 combines with J gene TRBJ2-5; 7 bases agree with TRBD2. The CDR3 covers 13 residues. V shed 4 bases, J shed 2 bases, and the junction held 1 base outside the gene matches. CDR3 coding DNA: TGTGCCAGCAGTTCGGGGGGACAAGAGACCCAGTACTTC. The encoded protein is CASSSGGQETQYF.

The chain links TRBV6-2 or TRBV6-3 to TRBJ2-1; 11 nucleotides agree with TRBD2. This CDR3 is 18 amino acids long. CDR1 is MNHEY, CDR2 SVGEGT, per germline. V was clipped by 5 bases and J by 1 base; unmatched bases: 10. The CDR3 is CASSQGQRTSGSYNEQFF. CDR3 sequence (DNA): TGTGCCAGCAGTCAGGGGCAAAGGACTAGCGGGTCCTACAATGAGCAGTTCTTC.

V usage is TRBV11-2 and J usage is TRBJ2-5, with TRBD2 identical over 8 bases. Germline lookup yields CDR1 SGHAT and CDR2 FQNNGV. V was pared by 5 bases and J by 0 bases, with 8 bases of the junction left unmatched. The CDR3 extends over 16 amino acids. For the CDR3, the DNA is TGTGCCAGCAGCCCGGCACGGGAGGGGTACCAAGAGACCCAGTACTTC. Its translation is CASSPAREGYQETQYF.